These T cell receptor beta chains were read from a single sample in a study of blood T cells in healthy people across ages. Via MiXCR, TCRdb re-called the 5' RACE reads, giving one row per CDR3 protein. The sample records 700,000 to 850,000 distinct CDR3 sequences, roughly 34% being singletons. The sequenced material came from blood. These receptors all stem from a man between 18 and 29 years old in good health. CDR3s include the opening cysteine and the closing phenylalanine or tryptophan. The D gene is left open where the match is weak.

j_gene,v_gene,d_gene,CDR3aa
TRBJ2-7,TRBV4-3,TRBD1,CACSQGTGDPYEQYF
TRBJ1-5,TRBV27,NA,CASSPGGFGNQPQHF
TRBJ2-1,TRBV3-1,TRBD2,CASSQARLAGNEQFF
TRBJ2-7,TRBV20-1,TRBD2,CSASGGDDEQYF
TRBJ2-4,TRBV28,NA,CASIGGDSKNIQYF
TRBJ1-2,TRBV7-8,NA,CASSLVGVPDGYTF
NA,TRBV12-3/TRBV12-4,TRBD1,CASSISGTDYNEQYF
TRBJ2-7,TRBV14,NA,CASSQGIQGSYEQYF
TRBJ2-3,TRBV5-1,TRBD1,CATAGQGTDTQYF
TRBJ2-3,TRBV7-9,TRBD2,CASSPRTSGGAEDTQYF
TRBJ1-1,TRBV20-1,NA,CSAGGWGNTEAFF
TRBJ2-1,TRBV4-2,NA,CASSQEPTGWNSGEQFF
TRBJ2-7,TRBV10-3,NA,CAISERGKNSYEQYF
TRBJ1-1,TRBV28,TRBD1,CASSPPGQGGPNTEAFF
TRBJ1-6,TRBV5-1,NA,CASSPGGRENNSPLHF
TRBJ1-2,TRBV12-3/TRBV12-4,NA,CASGDGPLGYTF
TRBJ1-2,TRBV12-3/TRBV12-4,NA,CASSLRVGPNYGYTF
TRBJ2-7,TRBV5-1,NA,CASSLEIGAGFYEQYF
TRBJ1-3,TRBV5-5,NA,CASSLAWGGPGNTIYF
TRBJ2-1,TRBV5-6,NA,CASSFFGGNEQFF
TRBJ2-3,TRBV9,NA,CASSVGQRDTQYF
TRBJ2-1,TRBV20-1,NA,CSASMRDGQRMGNEQFF
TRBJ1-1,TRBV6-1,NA,CASSGSGRDTEAFF
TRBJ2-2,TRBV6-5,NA,CASSRAGELFF
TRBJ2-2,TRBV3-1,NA,CASSSPNTGELFF
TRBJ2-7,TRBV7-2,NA,CASSLADSRSAEQYF
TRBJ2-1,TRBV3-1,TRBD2,CASSPVLAGGFPERFF
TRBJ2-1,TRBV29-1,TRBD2,CSVERAGGFSYNEQFF
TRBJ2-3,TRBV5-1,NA,CASIRGGGTDTQYF
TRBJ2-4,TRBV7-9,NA,CASSRAENGNIRYF
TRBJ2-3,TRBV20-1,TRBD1,CSAQVLGQGEYF
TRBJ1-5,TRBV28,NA,CASSSPGTINQPQHF
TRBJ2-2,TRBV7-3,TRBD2,CASSLLGGDNTGELFF
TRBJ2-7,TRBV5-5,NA,CASSLGVRTVSYEQYF
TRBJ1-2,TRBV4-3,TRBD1,CASSHQTGDAYGYTF
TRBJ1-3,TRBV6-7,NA,CASSVAGYGNTIYF
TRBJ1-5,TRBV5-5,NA,CASSCVVGDNQPQHF
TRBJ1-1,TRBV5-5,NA,CASSLMLSRAFF
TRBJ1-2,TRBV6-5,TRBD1,CASSYISRGPLDGYTF
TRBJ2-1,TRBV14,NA,CASSQARNEQFF
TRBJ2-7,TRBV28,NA,CASSFDKGPRRYEQYF
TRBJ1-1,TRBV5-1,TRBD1,CASSGDRNTEAFF
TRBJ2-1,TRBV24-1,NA,CATSSDNEQFF
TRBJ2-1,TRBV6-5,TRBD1,CASSYQAGTGNEQFF
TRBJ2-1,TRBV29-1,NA,CSVEVVPLNNEQFF
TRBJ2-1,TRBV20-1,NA,CSARAPGPVEQFF
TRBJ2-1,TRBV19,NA,CASNYPGNEQFF
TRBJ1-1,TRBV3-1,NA,CASSQVDLKAEAFF
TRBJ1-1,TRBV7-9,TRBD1,CASIRGSGTEAFF
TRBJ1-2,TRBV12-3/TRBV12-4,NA,CASSLGARQLNYGYTF
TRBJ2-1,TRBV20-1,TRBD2,CSARDGAGGEQFF
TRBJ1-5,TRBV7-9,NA,CASSSEGVRQPQHF
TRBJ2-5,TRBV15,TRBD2,CATSTIAGGRQETQYF
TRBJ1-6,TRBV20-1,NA,CSASPGQNSYNSPLHF
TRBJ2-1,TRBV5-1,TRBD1,CASSLGTGTDYNEQFF
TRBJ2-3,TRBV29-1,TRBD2,CSVETSGSVGTQYF